This entry describes one TCR beta chain. Germline V gene lookup returns CDR1 WSHSY and CDR2 SAAADI. This CDR3 is 14 amino acids long. Trimming took off 9 bases at V and 0 bases at J, with 11 bases between the two ends. TCRdb's table, derived via immunoSEQ multiplex PCR, lists solely in-frame clones and lacks some. The sample carries 100,000 or so clones, roughly 94% recorded once. This entry is derived from a study of siplizumab effects on memory and regulatory T cells. Sequencing was performed on non-Treg CD4+ T cells sorted from blood. The gene calls are TRBV10-2 and TRBJ2-2; the D is unclear. The receptor was isolated from a human donor in good health. Here the CDR3 DNA reads TGCGCCAGTGGGTGGGCGACGAACACCGGGGAGCTGTTTTTT. Translating it yields CASGWATNTGELFF.